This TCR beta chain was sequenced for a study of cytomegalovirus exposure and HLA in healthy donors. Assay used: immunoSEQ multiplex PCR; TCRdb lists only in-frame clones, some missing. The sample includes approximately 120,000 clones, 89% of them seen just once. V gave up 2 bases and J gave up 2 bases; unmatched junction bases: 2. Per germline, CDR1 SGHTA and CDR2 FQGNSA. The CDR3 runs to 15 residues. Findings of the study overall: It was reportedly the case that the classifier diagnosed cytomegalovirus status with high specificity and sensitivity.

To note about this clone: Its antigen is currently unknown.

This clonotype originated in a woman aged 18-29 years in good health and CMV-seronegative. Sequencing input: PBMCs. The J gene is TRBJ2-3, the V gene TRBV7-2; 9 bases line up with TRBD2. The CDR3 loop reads CASSLLAGITDTQYF. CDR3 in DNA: TGTGCCAGCAGCTTACTAGCGGGGATCACAGATACGCAGTATTTT.